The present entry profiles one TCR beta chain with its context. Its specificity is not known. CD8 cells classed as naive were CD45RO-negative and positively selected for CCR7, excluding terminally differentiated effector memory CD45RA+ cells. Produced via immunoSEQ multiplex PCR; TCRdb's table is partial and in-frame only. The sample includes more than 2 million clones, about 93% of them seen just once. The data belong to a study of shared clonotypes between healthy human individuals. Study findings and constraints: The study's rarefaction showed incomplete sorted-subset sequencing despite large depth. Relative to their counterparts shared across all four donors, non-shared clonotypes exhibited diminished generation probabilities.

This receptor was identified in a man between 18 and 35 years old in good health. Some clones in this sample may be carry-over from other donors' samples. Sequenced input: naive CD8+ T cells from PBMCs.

In DNA, the CDR3 is TGTGCCAGCAGCTTGGCGAGCGTGCATGAGCAGTTCTTC. It specifies CASSLASVHEQFF. V usage is TRBV7-9 and J usage is TRBJ2-1; D unresolved. V was shortened by 3 bases and J by 8 bases, with 11 bases between the two germline ends. Germline V CDR1 and CDR2: SEHNR, FQNEAQ (reference sequence). The CDR3 has 13 residues.